The source of this T cell receptor (beta chain) is a study of blood T cells in healthy people across ages. A second PCR of 7 to 11 cycles used a sample-barcoded 5' primer and a J-beta primer mix. Each CDR3 protein is one row after TCRdb ran MiXCR on the 5' RACE reads. Of about 1.1 million distinct CDR3 sequences listed, roughly two fifths are singletons. This clonotype was seen more than once but under ten times. Trimming took 7 bases from V and 1 from J; bases not matched to a gene: 6. This CDR3 is built from 15 residues. CDR1 and CDR2 from the germline V gene are SNHLY and FYNNEI. The specimen was blood. The chain is built from TRBV2 and TRBJ2-3; 9 bases are shared with TRBD1. This clonotype was obtained from a man aged 18 to 30 in good health. The CDR3 coding sequence is TGTGCCAGCACCCGGGGACAGGGAGGCACAGATACGCAGTATTTT. It codes for CASTRGQGGTDTQYF.